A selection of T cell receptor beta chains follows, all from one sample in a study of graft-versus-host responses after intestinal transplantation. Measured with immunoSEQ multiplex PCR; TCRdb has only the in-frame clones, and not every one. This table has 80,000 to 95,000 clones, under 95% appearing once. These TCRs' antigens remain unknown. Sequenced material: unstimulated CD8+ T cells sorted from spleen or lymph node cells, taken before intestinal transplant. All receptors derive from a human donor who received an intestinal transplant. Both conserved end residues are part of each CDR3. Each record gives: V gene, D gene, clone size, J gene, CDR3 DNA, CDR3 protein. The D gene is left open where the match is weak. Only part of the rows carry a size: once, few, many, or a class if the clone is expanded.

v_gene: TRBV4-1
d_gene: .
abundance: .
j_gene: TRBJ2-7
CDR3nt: TGCGCCAGCAGCCAAGAAAGTATGGAGTCCTACGAGCAGTACTTC
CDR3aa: CASSQESMESYEQYF

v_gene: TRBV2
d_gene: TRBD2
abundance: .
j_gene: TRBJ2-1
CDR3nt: TGTGCCAGCAGTATGACCTCGACTAGCGGGGGACGGGAGCAGTTCTTC
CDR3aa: CASSMTSTSGGREQFF

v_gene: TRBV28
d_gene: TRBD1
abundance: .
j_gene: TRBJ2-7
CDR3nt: TGTGCCAGCGCCACCGGGACAGGAGCCTACGAGCAGTACTTC
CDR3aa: CASATGTGAYEQYF

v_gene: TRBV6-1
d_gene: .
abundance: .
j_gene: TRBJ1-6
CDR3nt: TGTGCCAGCACTTGGGGGGACCACTCACCCCTCCACTTT
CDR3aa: CASTWGDHSPLHF

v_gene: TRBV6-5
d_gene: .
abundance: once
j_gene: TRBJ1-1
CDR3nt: TGTGCCAGCAGTTACTACCGGGGCACTGAAGCTTTCTTT
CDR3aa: CASSYYRGTEAFF

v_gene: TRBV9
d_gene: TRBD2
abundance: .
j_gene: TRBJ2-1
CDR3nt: TGTGCCAGCAGCGACGGGAGCGGGAGAAGTGAGCAGTTCTTC
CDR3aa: CASSDGSGRSEQFF

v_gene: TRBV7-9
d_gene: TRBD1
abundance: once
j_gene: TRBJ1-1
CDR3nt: TGTGCCAGCAGCACCTCCGGGACAGGGGGTGAAGCTTTCTTT
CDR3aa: CASSTSGTGGEAFF

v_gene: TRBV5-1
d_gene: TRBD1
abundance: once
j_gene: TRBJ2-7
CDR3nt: TGCGCCAGCAGCACGGACAGGGCCTTATCCTACGAGCAGTACTTC
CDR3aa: CASSTDRALSYEQYF

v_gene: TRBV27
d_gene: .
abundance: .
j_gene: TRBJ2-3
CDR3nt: TGTGCCAGCAGTTTAGATGGGCTGAATACGCAGTATTTT
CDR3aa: CASSLDGLNTQYF

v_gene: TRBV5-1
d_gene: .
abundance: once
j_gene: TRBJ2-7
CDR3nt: TGCGCCAGCAGCTCCCTCCCCGGGGGCGAGCAGTACTTC
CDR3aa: CASSSLPGGEQYF

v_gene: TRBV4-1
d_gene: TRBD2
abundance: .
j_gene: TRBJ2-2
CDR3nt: TGCGCCAGCAGCCAAGATCGACTAGCGGGAGGGCGAGCCGGGGAGCTGTTTTTT
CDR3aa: CASSQDRLAGGRAGELFF

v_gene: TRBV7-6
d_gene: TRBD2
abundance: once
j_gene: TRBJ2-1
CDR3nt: TGTGCCAGCAGCCCCGGGACTAGCGGGGGCCATGAGCAGTTCTTC
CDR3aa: CASSPGTSGGHEQFF

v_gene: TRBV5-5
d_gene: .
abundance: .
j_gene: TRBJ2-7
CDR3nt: TGTGCCAGCAGCTACTATGGGGGGGCCCCCTACGAGCAGTACTTC
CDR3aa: CASSYYGGAPYEQYF

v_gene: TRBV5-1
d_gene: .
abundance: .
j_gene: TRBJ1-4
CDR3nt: TGCGCCAGCAGCTCCGGGATGGACGGGGATGAAAAACTGTTTTTT
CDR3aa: CASSSGMDGDEKLFF

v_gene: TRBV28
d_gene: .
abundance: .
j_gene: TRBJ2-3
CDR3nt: TGTGCCAGCAGTCCAAGGCTACAGGGCACAGATACGCAGTATTTT
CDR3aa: CASSPRLQGTDTQYF

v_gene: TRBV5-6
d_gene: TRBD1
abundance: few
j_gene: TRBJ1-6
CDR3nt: TGTGCCAGCAGCCGAGCCACAGGGGTTTCACCCCTCCACTTT
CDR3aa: CASSRATGVSPLHF

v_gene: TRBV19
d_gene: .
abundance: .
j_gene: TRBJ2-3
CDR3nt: TGTGCCAGTAGTGAGTTTCAGGGCGAGAGCACAGATACGCAGTATTTT
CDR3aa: CASSEFQGESTDTQYF

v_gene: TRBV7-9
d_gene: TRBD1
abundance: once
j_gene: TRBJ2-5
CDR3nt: TGTGCCAGCAGCCCTAACTCGGACAGGTGGGAAGAGACCCAGTACTTC
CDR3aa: CASSPNSDRWEETQYF

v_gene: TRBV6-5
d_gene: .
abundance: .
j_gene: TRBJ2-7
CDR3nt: TGTGCCAGCAGTTCCATGGCTGGCTACGAGCAGTACTTC
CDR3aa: CASSSMAGYEQYF

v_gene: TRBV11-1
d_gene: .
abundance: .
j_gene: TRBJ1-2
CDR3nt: TGTGCCAGCAGCCCGGGGGACAATCTCCCTCCCTATGGCTACACCTTC
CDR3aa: CASSPGDNLPPYGYTF

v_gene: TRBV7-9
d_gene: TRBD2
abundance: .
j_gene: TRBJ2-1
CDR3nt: TGTGCCAGCAGAGGGAAGCGGGGGAGCTCCTACAATGAGCAGTTCTTC
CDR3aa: CASRGKRGSSYNEQFF

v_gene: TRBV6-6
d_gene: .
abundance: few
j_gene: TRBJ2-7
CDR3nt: TGTGCCAGCAGTTACTTTAACGGATACGAGCAGTACTTC
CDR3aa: CASSYFNGYEQYF

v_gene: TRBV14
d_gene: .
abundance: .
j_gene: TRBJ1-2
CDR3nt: TGTGCCAGCAGCCAAGATGAGCTCTATGGCTACACCTTC
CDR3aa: CASSQDELYGYTF

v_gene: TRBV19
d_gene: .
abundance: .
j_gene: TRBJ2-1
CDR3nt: TGTGCCAGTAGACCTAGGTGGTCCTACAATGAGCAGTTCTTC
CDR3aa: CASRPRWSYNEQFF

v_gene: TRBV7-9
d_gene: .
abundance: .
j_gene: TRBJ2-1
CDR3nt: TGTGCCAGCAGCTTCGAGCTGATCAATGAGCAGTTCTTC
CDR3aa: CASSFELINEQFF

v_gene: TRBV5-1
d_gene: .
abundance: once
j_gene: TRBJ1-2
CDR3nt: TGCGCCAGCAGCTTGGCCAGCGAGGGCTACACCTTC
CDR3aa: CASSLASEGYTF

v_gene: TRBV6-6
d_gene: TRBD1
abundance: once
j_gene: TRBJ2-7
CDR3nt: TGTGCCAGCAGTTACGGACAGGGGGCTTGGGAGCAGTACTTC
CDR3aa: CASSYGQGAWEQYF

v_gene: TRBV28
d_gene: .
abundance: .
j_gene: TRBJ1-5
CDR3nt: TGTGCCAGCAGTTTCCATAATCAGCCCCAGCATTTT
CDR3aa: CASSFHNQPQHF

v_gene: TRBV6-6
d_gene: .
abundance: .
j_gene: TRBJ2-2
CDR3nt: TGTGCCAGCGAAGGACACAACACCGGGGAGCTGTTTTTT
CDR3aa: CASEGHNTGELFF

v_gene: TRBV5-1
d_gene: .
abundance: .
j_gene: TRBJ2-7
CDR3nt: TGCGCCAGCAGCCCGGACATACACTACGAGCAGTACTTC
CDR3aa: CASSPDIHYEQYF

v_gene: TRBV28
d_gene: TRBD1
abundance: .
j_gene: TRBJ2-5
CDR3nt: TGTGCCAGCAGTGAGACAGGGGGAGAGACCCAGTACTTC
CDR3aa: CASSETGGETQYF

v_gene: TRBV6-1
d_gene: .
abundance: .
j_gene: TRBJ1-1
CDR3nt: TGTGCCAGCACACACCGCGGTGCCATCGGAGCTTTCTTT
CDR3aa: CASTHRGAIGAFF

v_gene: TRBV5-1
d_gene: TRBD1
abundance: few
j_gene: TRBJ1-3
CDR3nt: TGCGCCAGGCGACAGGGAACTGGAAACACCATATATTTT
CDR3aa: CARRQGTGNTIYF

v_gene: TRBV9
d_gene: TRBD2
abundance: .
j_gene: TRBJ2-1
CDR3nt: TGTGCCAGCAGCACTAGCGGGAGCTTCGACAATGAGCAGTTCTTC
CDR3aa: CASSTSGSFDNEQFF

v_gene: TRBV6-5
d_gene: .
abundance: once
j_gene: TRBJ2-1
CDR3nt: TGTGCCAGCAGGGAGGAGATAGCCTACAATGAGCAGTTCTTC
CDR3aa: CASREEIAYNEQFF

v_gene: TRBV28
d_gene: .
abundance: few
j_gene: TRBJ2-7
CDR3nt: TGTGCCAGCAGTTTAGGGCAGGGAGGCTACGAGCAGTACTTC
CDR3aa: CASSLGQGGYEQYF

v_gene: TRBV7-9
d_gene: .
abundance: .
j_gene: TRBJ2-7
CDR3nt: TGTGCCAGCACCAATACCTACGAGCAGTACTTC
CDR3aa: CASTNTYEQYF

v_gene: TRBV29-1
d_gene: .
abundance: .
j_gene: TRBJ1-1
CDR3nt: TGCAGCGTTGAAACAGGGATGAACACTGAAGCTTTCTTT
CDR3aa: CSVETGMNTEAFF

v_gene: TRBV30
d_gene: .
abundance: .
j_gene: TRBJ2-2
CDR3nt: TGTGCCTGGAGGAGCGCAGGGAGTGGAACCGGGGAGCTGTTTTTT
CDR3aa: CAWRSAGSGTGELFF

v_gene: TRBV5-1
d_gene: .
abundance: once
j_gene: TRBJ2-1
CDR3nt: TGCGCCACCGGACGGCTGTCCTACAATGAGCAGTTCTTC
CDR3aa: CATGRLSYNEQFF

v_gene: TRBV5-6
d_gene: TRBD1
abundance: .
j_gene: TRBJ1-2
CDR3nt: TGTGCCAGCAACCTAACCGGACAGGCTCTGGGCTACACCTTC
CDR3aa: CASNLTGQALGYTF

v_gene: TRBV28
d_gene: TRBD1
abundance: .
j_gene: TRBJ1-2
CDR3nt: TGTGCCAGCAGCTTCACGAGGACAGGGTACTATGGCTACACCTTC
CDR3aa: CASSFTRTGYYGYTF